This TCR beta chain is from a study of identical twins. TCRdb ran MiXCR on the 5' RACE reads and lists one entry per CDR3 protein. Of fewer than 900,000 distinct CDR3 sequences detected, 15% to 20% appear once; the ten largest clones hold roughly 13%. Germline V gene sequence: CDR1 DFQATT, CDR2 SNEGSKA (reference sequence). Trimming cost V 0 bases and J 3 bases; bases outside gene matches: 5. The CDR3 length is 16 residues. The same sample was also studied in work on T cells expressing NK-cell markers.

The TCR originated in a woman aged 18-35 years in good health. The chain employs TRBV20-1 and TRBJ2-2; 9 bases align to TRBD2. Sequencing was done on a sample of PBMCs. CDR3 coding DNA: TGCAGTGCTAGAGATCAGGCTAGCGGGGACACCGGGGAGCTGTTTTTT. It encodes CSARDQASGDTGELFF.